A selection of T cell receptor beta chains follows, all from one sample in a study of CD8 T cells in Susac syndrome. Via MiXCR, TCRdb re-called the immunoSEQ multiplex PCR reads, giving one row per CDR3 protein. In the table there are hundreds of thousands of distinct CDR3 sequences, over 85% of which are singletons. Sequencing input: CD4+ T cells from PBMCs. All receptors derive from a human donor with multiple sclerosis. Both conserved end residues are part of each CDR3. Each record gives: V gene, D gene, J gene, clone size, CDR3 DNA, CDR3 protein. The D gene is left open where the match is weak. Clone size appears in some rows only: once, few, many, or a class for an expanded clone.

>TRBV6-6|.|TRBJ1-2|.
TGTGCCAGCAAGAACGCAGGGGACGGTTTTACTAGCTACACCTTC
CASKNAGDGFTSYTF
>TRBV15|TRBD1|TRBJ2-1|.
TGTGCCACCAGCAGAGATCGGGACAGTCTTCCCAATGAGCAGTTCTTC
CATSRDRDSLPNEQFF
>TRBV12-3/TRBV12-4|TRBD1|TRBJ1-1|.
TGTGCCAGCAGTGATTTCCCGAACAGGGGTCGGGCTTTCTTT
CASSDFPNRGRAFF
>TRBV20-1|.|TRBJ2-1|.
TGCAGTGCTTTCAGGGGAGGGGTGAATGAGCAGTTCTTC
CSAFRGGVNEQFF
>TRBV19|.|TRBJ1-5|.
TGTGCCAGTAGGGCCACAGGGATCGGCAATCAGCCCCAGCATTTT
CASRATGIGNQPQHF
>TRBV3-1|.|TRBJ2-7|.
TGTGCCAGCAGCACCCAGGGGTCCTACGAGCAGTACTTC
CASSTQGSYEQYF
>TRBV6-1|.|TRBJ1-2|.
TGTGCCAGCAGTGAACCGGGAACAACGGACAGAGGCTATGGCTACACCTTC
CASSEPGTTDRGYGYTF
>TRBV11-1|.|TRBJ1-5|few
TGTGCCAGCAGCTTATACAGAGATCAGCCCCAGCATTTT
CASSLYRDQPQHF
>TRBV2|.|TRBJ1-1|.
TGTGCCAGCACCGTAGAGAGGGACACTGAAGCTTTCTTT
CASTVERDTEAFF
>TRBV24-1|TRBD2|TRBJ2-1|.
TGTGCCACCAGTGATTTGCAACCTGGGGAGGGTCTCTACAATGAGCAGTTCTTC
CATSDLQPGEGLYNEQFF
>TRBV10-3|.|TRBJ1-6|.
TGTGCCACCAGTGAGTTAAATTCACCCCTCCACTTT
CATSELNSPLHF
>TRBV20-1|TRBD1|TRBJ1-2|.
TGCAGTGCTACCCAAGGACAGGGCGACTATGGCTACACCTTC
CSATQGQGDYGYTF
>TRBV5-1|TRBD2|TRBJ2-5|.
TGCGCCAGCAGCTTGGATACTAGCGGTGTGTACCAAGAGACCCAGTACTTC
CASSLDTSGVYQETQYF
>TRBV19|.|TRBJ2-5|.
TGTGCCAGTAGTACACAGGGTTCGGAGACCCAGTACTTC
CASSTQGSETQYF
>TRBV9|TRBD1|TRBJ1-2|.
TGTGCCAGCAGCGCTGAACCGGGACAGGGGCGTTATGGCTACACCTTC
CASSAEPGQGRYGYTF
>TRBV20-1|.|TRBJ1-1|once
TGCAGTGCCAAACCTGGGGGCACTGAAGCTTTCTTT
CSAKPGGTEAFF
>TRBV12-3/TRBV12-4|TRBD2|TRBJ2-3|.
TGTGCCAGCAGTCCTAGCGGGGTGGCAGATACGCAGTATTTT
CASSPSGVADTQYF
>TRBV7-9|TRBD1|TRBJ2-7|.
TGTGCCAGCACCCCCAGAGCCAGGGGGAGATCGGGCGAGCAGTACTTC
CASTPRARGRSGEQYF
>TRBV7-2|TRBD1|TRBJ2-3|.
TGTGCCAGCAGCCCGGCCCGACAGGGTTTGGCAGATACGCAGTATTTT
CASSPARQGLADTQYF
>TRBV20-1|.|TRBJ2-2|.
TGCAGTGCCCCCCCGGCTACAGCGAACACCGGGGAGCTGTTTTTT
CSAPPATANTGELFF
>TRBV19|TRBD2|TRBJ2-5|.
TGTGCCAGTAGTAAGAAGCGGGAGTGGGGGACGGCCCAGTACTTC
CASSKKREWGTAQYF
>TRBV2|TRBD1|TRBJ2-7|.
TGTGCCAGCAGTGAGACAGGGTTCGGCGAGCAGTACTTC
CASSETGFGEQYF
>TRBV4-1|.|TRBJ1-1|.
TGCGCCAGCAGCCAAGGAATGATGGCAGGGGAGAACACTGAAGCTTTCTTT
CASSQGMMAGENTEAFF
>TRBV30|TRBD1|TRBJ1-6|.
TGTGCCTGGAGGGGGACAGAGGGTTCACCCCTCCACTTT
CAWRGTEGSPLHF
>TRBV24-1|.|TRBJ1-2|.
TGTGCCACCAAGCCGATCGATTATGGCTACACCTTC
CATKPIDYGYTF
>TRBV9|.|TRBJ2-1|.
TGTGCCAGCAGCGTAGGAGGGGGGGGTTCCTACAATGAGCAGTTCTTC
CASSVGGGGSYNEQFF
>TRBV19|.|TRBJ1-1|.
TGTGCCAGTATCGGGATCGGGCAGTGGTACACTGAAGCTTTCTTT
CASIGIGQWYTEAFF
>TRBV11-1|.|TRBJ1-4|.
TGTGCCAGCAGCTCGGGCGCTAATGAAAAACTGTTTTTT
CASSSGANEKLFF
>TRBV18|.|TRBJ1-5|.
TGTGCCAGCTCCCGGGCACCTGGGCAGCCCCAGCATTTT
CASSRAPGQPQHF
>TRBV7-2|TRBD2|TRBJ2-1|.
TGTGCCAGCAGCTTTACTAGCGGGAGGGACAATGAGCAGTTCTTC
CASSFTSGRDNEQFF
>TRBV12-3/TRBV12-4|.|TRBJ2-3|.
TGTGCCAGCAGCGAACTTGGGGGCGTGGATACGCAGTATTTT
CASSELGGVDTQYF
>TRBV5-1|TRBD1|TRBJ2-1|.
TGCGCCAGCAGCTTGGGGGACAGGGATAGGGATGAGCAGTTCTTC
CASSLGDRDRDEQFF
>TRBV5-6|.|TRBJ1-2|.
TGTGCCAGCAGCAGAAGGGTCAGTGACTATGGCTACACCTTC
CASSRRVSDYGYTF
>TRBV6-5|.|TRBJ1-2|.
TGTGCCAGCAGTTCCTTAGGGGTCTTTAGGGGCTACACCTTC
CASSSLGVFRGYTF
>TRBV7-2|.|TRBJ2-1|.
TGTGCCAGCAGCTTAGTTGTAGCGAGGCCCGGGAATGAGCAGTTCTTC
CASSLVVARPGNEQFF
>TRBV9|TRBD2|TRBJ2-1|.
TGTGCCAGCAGCCCCCGGGAGGGATTACGGTTCTTC
CASSPREGLRFF
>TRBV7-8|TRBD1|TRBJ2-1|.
TGTGCCAGCAGCCTAGACAGGGTGGTGGGTGAGCAGTTCTTC
CASSLDRVVGEQFF
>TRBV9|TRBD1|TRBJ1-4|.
TGTGCCAGCAGCCCGGGATCGGACAGGGCAAAACTGTTTTTT
CASSPGSDRAKLFF
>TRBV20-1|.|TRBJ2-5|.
TGCAGTGCTAAAGGCCCCGAATTTTCAACCCAGTACTTC
CSAKGPEFSTQYF
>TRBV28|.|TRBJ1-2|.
TGTGCCAGCAGTTTACCCACGGAATATGGCTACACCTTC
CASSLPTEYGYTF
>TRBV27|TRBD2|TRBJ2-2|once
TGTGCCAGCAGTTTCGGAGCGGGGGGTCGAAACACCGGGGAGCTGTTTTTT
CASSFGAGGRNTGELFF
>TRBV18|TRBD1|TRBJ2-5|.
TGTGCCAGCTCACCTCCCGACAGGGGGCCAGAGACCCAGTACTTC
CASSPPDRGPETQYF
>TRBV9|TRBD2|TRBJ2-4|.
TGTGCCAGCAGCGTAGGAGGAGCGGGAGGGGGGGATAGCATTCAGTACTTC
CASSVGGAGGGDSIQYF
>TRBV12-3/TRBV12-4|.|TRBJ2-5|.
TGTGCCAGCAGTTTAGCGCGACAGTCCCAAGAGACCCAGTACTTC
CASSLARQSQETQYF
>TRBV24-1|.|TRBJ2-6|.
TGTGCCACCAGTGAACCGGGGCAGGGGCCCTCTGGGGCCAACGTCCTGACTTTC
CATSEPGQGPSGANVLTF
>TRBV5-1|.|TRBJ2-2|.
TGCGCCAGCAGCACCGGACAGATCACCGGGGAGCTGTTTTTT
CASSTGQITGELFF
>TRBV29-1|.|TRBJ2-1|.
.
CSVADGAGRLFF
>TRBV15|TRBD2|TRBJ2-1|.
TGTGCCACCTCCGGAGGGATGCTAGCGGGAGGGGGCAATGAGCAGTTCTTC
CATSGGMLAGGGNEQFF
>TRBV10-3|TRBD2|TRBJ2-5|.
TGTGCCATCAGTGTACTAGCGGGAGTAGAGACCCAGTACTTC
CAISVLAGVETQYF
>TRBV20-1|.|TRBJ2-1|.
TGCAGTGCTAGACCCTCCCACTCCGGATACAATGAGCAGTTCTTC
CSARPSHSGYNEQFF